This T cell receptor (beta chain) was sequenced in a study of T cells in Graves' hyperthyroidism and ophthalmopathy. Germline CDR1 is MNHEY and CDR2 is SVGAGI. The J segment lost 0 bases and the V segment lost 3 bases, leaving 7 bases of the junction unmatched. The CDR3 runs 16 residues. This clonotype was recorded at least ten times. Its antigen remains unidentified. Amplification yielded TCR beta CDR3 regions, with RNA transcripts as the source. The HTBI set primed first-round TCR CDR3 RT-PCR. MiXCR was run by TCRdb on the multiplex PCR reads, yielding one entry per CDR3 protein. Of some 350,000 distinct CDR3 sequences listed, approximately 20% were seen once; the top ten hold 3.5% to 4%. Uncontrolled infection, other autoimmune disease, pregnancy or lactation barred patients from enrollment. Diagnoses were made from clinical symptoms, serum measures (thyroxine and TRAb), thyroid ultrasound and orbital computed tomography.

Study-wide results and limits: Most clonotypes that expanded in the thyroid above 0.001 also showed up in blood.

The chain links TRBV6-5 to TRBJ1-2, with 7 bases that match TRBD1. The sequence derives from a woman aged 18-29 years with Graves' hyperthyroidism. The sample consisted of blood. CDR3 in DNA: TGTGCCAGCAGTTATTTACCGGGGACAGCTAACTATGGCTACACCTTC. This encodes CASSYLPGTANYGYTF.